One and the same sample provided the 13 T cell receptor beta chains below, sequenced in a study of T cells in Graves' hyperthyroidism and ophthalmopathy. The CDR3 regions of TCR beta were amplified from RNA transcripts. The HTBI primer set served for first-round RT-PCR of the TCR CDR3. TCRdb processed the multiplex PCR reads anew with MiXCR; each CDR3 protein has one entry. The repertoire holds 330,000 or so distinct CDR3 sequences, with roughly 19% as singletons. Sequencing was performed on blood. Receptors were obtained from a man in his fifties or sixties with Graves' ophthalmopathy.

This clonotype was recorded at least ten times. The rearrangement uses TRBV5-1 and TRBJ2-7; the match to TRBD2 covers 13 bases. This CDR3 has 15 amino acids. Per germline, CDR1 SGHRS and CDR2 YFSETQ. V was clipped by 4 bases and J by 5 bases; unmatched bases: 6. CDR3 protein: CASSVTSGRIHEQYF. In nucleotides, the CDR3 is TGCGCCAGCAGCGTGACTAGCGGGAGGATCCACGAGCAGTACTTC.

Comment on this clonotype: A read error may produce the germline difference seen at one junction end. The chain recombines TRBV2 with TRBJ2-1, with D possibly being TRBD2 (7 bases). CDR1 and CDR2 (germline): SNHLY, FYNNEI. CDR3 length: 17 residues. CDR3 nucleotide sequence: TGTGCCAGCAGCGTAGAGCCTCGGGGGGCGGCAGCCAATGAGCAGTCCTTC. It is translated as CASSVEPRGAAANEQSF.

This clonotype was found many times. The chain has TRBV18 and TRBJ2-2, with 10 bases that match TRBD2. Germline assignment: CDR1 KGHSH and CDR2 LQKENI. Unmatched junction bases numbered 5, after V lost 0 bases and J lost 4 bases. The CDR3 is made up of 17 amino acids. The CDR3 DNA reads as TGTGCCAGCTCACCACCGACTAGCGGGCCCCTCACCGGGGAGCTGTTTTTT. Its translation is CASSPPTSGPLTGELFF.

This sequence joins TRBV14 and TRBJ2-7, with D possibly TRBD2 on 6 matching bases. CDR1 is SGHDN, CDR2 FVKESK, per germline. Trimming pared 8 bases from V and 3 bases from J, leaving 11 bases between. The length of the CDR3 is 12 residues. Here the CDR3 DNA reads TGTGCCAGCTCCGCGGGGAACTACGAGCAGTACTTC. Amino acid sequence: CASSAGNYEQYF.

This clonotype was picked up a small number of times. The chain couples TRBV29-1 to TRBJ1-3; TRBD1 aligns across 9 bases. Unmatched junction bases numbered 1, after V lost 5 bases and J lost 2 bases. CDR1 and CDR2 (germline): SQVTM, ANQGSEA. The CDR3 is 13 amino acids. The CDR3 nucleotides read TGCAGCGTTAGACAGGGGGCTGGAAACACCATATATTTT. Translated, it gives CSVRQGAGNTIYF.

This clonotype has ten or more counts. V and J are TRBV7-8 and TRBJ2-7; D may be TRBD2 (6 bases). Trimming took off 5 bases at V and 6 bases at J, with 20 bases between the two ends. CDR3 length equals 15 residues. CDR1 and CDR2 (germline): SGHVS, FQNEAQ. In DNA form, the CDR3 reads TGTGCCAGCAGCGCCGCCGGGACGGGAGTGGGCGAGCAGTACTTC. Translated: CASSAAGTGVGEQYF.

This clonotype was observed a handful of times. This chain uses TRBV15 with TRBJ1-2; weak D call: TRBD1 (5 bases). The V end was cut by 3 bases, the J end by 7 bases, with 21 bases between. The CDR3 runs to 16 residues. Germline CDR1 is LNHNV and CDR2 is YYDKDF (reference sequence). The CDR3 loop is CATSSALGTAVLGYTF. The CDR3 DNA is TGTGCCACCAGCAGCGCTCTTGGGACGGCGGTTCTTGGCTACACCTTC.

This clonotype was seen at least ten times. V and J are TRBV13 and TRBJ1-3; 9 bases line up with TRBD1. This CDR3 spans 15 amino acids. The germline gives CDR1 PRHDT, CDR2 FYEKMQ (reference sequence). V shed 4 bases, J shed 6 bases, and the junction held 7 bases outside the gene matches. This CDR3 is CASSSGQGRTNTIYF. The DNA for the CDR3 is TGTGCCAGCAGCTCAGGACAGGGGAGGACAAACACCATATATTTT.

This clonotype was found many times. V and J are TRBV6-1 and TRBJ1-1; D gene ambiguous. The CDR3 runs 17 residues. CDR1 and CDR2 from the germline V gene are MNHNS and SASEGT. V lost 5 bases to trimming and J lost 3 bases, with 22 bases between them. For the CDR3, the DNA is TGTGCCAGCAGTAAGTTGTTGAAACGGAGGTTGGACACTGAAGCTTTCTTT. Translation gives CASSKLLKRRLDTEAFF.

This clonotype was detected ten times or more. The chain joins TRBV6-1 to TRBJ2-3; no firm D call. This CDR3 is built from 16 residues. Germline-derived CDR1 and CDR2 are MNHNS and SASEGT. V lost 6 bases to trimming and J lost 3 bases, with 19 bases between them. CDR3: CASSDDIRPITDTQYF. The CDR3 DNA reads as TGTGCCAGCAGCGACGACATTCGCCCGATAACAGATACGCAGTATTTT.

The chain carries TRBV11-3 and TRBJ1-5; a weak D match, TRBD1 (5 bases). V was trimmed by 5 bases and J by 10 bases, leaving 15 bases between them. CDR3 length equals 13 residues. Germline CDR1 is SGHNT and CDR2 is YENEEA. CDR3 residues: CASSGPRDFPQHF. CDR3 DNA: TGTGCCAGCAGCGGCCCGCGGGACTTTCCCCAGCATTTT. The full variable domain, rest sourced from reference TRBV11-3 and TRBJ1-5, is EAGVVQSPRYKIIEKKQPVAFWCNPISGHNTLYWYLQNLGQGPELLIRYENEEAVDDSQLPKDRFSAERLKGVDSTLKIQPAELGDSAVYLCASSGPRDFPQHFGDGTRLSIL.

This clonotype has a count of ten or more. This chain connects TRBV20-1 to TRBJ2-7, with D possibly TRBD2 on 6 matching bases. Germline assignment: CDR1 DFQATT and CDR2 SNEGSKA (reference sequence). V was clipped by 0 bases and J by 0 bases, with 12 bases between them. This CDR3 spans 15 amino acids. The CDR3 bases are TGCAGTGCTAGAGATCTCCGGGAGCCCTCCTACGAGCAGTACTTC. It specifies CSARDLREPSYEQYF.

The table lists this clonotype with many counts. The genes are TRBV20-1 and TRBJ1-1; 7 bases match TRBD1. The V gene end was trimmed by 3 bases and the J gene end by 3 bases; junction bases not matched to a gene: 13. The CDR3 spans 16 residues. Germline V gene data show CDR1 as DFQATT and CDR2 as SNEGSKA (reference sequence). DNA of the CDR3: TGCAGTGCTAGGGTTTTCGGACAGGCGGTGGACACTGAAGCTTTCTTT. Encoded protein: CSARVFGQAVDTEAFF.